The 21 T cell receptor beta chains below all came from one sample that was sequenced in a study of cytomegalovirus exposure and HLA in healthy donors. In the PCR, 60 Vbeta and 13 Jbeta primers were used. Generated by immunoSEQ multiplex PCR, the TCRdb table keeps only in-frame clones and is missing some. The sample table sets out more than 50,000 clones. The sequencing input was PBMCs. These receptor sequences come from a man aged 50 to 59 in good health and CMV-seropositive.

The chain's CDR3 is CASSQGLAGEGGDNEQFF. As DNA, the CDR3 is TGCGCCAGCAGCCAAGGACTAGCGGGAGAAGGTGGTGACAATGAGCAGTTCTTC. This chain uses TRBV4-3 with TRBJ2-1; 12 bases agree with TRBD2. V shed 1 base and J 5 bases; nucleotides not matched to a gene: 9. The CDR3 length is 18 residues. Germline V gene sequence: CDR1 LGHNA, CDR2 YSLEER.

The chain uses TRBV6-1 and TRBJ2-7, with 10 bases matching TRBD2. This CDR3 has 18 residues. Germline V gene sequence: CDR1 MNHNS, CDR2 SASEGT. Unmatched junction bases numbered 11, after V lost 3 bases and J lost 0 bases. The DNA of the CDR3 is TGTGCCAGCAGTGAGGCTACTAGCGGGGTCTACAGCTCCTACGAGCAGTACTTC. Translated, it gives CASSEATSGVYSSYEQYF.

The V gene is TRBV18, the J gene TRBJ2-3; TRBD1 matches 9 bases. Looked up from germline, CDR1 is KGHSH and CDR2 is LQKENI. Trimming took 3 bases from V and 4 from J; bases not matched to a gene: 5. The CDR3 spans 15 residues. CDR3 residues: CASSPGTGLADTQYF. For the CDR3, the DNA is TGTGCCAGCTCACCCGGGACAGGGCTCGCAGATACGCAGTATTTT.

Here the CDR3 reads CASTGQGSEQFF. Written as DNA, the CDR3 is TGTGCCAGCACCGGACAGGGTAGTGAGCAGTTCTTC. The chain recombines TRBV6-4 with TRBJ2-1, with 8 bases aligning to TRBD1. CDR1 and CDR2 from the germline V gene are MRHNA and SNTAGT. The CDR3 contains 12 residues. V was pared by 7 bases and J by 9 bases, with 5 bases of the junction left unmatched.

The CDR3 region has the DNA TGCGCCAGCAGCCAAGGTAACTGGGCCGTGAACACTGAAGCTTTCTTT. Residues: CASSQGNWAVNTEAFF. V and J are TRBV4-1 and TRBJ1-1; unclear D gene. Per the germline V gene, CDR1 is MGHRA and CDR2 is YSYEKL. The CDR3 loop spans 16 amino acids. Trimming cost V 1 base and J 0 bases, with 12 bases left between them.

DNA for the CDR3: TGTGCCAGCAGCTTTGGCGGGGGCCTGAGCGCCTACGAGCAGTACTTC. The encoded protein is CASSFGGGLSAYEQYF. V gene TRBV11-2 combines with J gene TRBJ2-7; weak D call: TRBD2 (7 bases). Trimming took off 3 bases at V and 2 bases at J, with 17 bases between the two ends. The CDR3 is made up of 16 amino acids. Germline V CDR1 and CDR2: SGHAT, FQNNGV.

The CDR3 DNA reads TGTGCCAGCAGCTGGGGACAGGGCTACGAGCAGTACTTC. It encodes CASSWGQGYEQYF. The chain combines TRBV7-6 with TRBJ2-7; 9 nucleotides line up with TRBD1. The CDR3 runs 13 residues. The junction had 1 base not matched to a gene; V was cut back by 4 bases and J by 3 bases. Germline-derived CDR1 and CDR2 are SGHVS and FNYEAQ.

The V call is TRBV27, the J call TRBJ1-5, with D unresolved. Germline assignment: CDR1 MNHEY and CDR2 SMNVEV (reference sequence). V lost 8 bases, J lost 0 bases, and 26 bases lay in between. This CDR3 contains 19 residues. CDR3 protein: CASPAQPGEPYYSNQPQHF. CDR3 nucleotide sequence: TGTGCCAGCCCCGCCCAACCGGGAGAACCCTATTATAGCAATCAGCCCCAGCATTTT.

The genes are TRBV5-1 and TRBJ2-1, with 9 bases lining up with TRBD2. This CDR3 is built from 14 residues. J lost 3 bases, V lost 7 bases, and 5 bases had no gene match. From germline, CDR1 is SGHRS and CDR2 YFSETQ. The CDR3 here is CASGSGGSYNEQFF. CDR3 bases: TGCGCCAGCGGGAGCGGGGGGAGCTACAATGAGCAGTTCTTC.

The chain links TRBV5-1 to TRBJ1-2; unclear D gene. Trimming left V 0 bases short and J 0 bases short, with 9 bases between. CDR1 is SGHRS, CDR2 YFSETQ, per germline. The CDR3 extends over 15 amino acids. The CDR3 region has the DNA TGCGCCAGCAGCTTGGGTCAGGCCACTAACTATGGCTACACCTTC. Its translation: CASSLGQATNYGYTF.

The chain couples TRBV29-1 to TRBJ2-7, with D perhaps TRBD2 (5 bases). Trimming stripped 5 bases from V and 0 bases from J, with 14 bases between. CDR3 length equals 14 residues. Germline loops: CDR1 SQVTM, CDR2 ANQGSEA. The CDR3 spells CSVIGLAGSYEQYF. The CDR3 DNA is TGCAGCGTTATCGGTCTAGCTGGCTCCTACGAGCAGTACTTC.

The chain couples TRBV7-2 to TRBJ1-1; 10 bases agree with TRBD1. J gave up 7 bases and V 2 bases, and 7 bases lay outside the gene matches. Per the germline V gene, CDR1 is SGHTA and CDR2 is FQGNSA. CDR3 length: 15 residues. Written as DNA, the CDR3 is TGTGCCAGCAGCTTACTGACAGGGGGCGACGGTGAAGCTTTCTTT. The encoded protein is CASSLLTGGDGEAFF.

J is TRBJ1-3 and V is TRBV4-2; TRBD1 aligns across 9 bases. Losses at the gene ends were 0 bases for V and 0 bases for J; bases not matched to a gene: 15. The germline V gene encodes CDR1 LGHNA and CDR2 YNFKEQ. This CDR3 has 21 residues. For the CDR3, the DNA is TGTGCCAGCAGCCAAGATTGGCCGGGACAGGGAGGAGGAAGCTCTGGAAACACCATATATTTT. Its protein is CASSQDWPGQGGGSSGNTIYF.

The chain uses TRBV7-9 and TRBJ1-1, with D unclear. V was shortened by 1 base and J by 1 base, with 13 bases between the two germline ends. Per the germline V gene, CDR1 is SEHNR and CDR2 is FQNEAQ (reference sequence). This CDR3 has 16 amino acids. CDR3 residues: CASSLEVGGRNTEAFF. For the CDR3, the DNA is TGTGCCAGCAGCTTAGAGGTCGGCGGGAGGAACACTGAAGCTTTCTTT.

This sequence joins TRBV30 and TRBJ1-6, with D uncertain. The CDR3 length is 14 residues. Germline V CDR1 and CDR2: GTSNPN, SVGIG (reference sequence). The ends were cut back, 3 bases at V and 8 bases at J, with 14 bases in the middle. CDR3 sequence reads: CAWRGGGRDSPLHF. CDR3 coding DNA: TGTGCCTGGAGAGGCGGAGGGCGGGATTCACCCCTCCACTTT.

This sequence joins TRBV11-2 and TRBJ1-2; 7 nucleotides agree with TRBD1. V shed 4 bases and J 3 bases; nucleotides not matched to a gene: 2. Germline V gives CDR1 SGHAT, CDR2 FQNNGV. The CDR3 is 13 amino acids. The CDR3 reads CASSYRGDYGYTF. The DNA for the CDR3 is TGTGCCAGCAGCTACAGGGGCGACTATGGCTACACCTTC. The full variable domain, in which reference TRBV11-2 and TRBJ1-2 provide the parts outside the CDR3, is EAGVAQSPRYKIIEKRQSVAFWCNPISGHATLYWYQQILGQGPKLLIQFQNNGVVDDSQLPKDRFSAERLKGVDSTLKIQPAKLEDSAVYLCASSYRGDYGYTFGSGTRLTVV.

The chain combines TRBV2 with TRBJ1-5; D is ambiguous. The CDR3 sequence is 11 residues long. CDR1 is SNHLY and CDR2 is FYNNEI in the germline V gene. The ends were cut back, 4 bases at V and 5 bases at J, with 3 bases in the middle. This CDR3 reads CASSVDQPQHF. The CDR3 DNA is TGTGCCAGCAGTGTCGATCAGCCCCAGCATTTT.

CDR3 in DNA: TGCGCCAGCAGCCCCTGGACTAGCGGGGCGGGGGGCACAGATACGCAGTATTTT. Protein: CASSPWTSGAGGTDTQYF. The chain links TRBV5-1 to TRBJ2-3; 12 nucleotides match TRBD2. CDR1 SGHRS and CDR2 YFSETQ come from the germline V gene. V dropped 4 bases and J dropped 1; count of bases not matched to a gene: 10. This CDR3 has 18 amino acids.

This chain joins TRBV6-5 and TRBJ2-5; a possible D gene is TRBD2 (5 bases). This CDR3 has 14 amino acids. V dropped 2 bases and J dropped 5 bases, with 12 bases sitting between them. The germline V gene has CDR1 MNHEY and CDR2 SVGAGI. The CDR3 loop reads CASSYDTSRETQYF. CDR3 DNA: TGTGCCAGCAGTTACGACACTAGTCGGGAGACCCAGTACTTC.

This rearrangement joins TRBV4-1 to TRBJ2-2, with 7 positions matching TRBD2. With V trimmed by 1 base and J by 6 bases, 8 bases remained unmatched. Germline CDR1 MGHRA, CDR2 YSYEKL. The CDR3 extends over 16 amino acids. The CDR3 region is CASSQVLAPRSGELFF. DNA for the CDR3: TGCGCCAGCAGCCAAGTACTAGCGCCTAGATCCGGGGAGCTGTTTTTT.

The chain has TRBV13 and TRBJ2-7; a possible D gene is TRBD2 (7 bases). With 1 base removed from V and 3 bases from J, the gap between germline ends came to 16 bases. This CDR3 contains 16 residues. The germline V gene has CDR1 PRHDT and CDR2 FYEKMQ (reference sequence). The CDR3 nucleotides are TGTGCCAGCAGCTTAGCCCGGGGGGCAAGAGGCTACGAGCAGTACTTC. Its translation is CASSLARGARGYEQYF.